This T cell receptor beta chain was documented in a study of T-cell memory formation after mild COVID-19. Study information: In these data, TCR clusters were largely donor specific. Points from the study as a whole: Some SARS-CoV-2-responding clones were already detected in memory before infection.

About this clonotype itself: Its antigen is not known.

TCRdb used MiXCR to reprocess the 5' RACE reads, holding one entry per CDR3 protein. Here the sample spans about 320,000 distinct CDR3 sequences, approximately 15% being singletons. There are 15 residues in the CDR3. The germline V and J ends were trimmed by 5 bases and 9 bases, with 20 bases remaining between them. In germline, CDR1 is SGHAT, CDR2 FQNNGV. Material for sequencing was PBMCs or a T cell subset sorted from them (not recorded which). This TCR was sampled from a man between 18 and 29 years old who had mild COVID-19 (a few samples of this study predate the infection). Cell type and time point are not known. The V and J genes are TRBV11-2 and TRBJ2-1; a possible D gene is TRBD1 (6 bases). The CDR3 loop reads CASSELQGKMVEQFF. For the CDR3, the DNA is TGTGCCAGCAGCGAGTTACAGGGTAAGATGGTTGAGCAGTTCTTC.